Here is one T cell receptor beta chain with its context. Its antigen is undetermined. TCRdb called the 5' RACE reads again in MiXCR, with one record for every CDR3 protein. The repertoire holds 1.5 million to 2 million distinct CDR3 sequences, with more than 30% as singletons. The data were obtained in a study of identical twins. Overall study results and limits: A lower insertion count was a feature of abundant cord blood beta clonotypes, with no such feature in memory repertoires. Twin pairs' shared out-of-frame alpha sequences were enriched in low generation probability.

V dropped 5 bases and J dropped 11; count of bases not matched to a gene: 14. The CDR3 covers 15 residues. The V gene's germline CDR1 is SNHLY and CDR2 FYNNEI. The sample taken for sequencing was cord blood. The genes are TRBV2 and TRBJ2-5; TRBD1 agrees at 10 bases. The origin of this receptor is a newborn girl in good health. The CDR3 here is CASSRTGTGALVQYF. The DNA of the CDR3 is TGTGCCAGCAGTCGCACCGGGACAGGGGCATTGGTGCAGTACTTC.